The 28 T cell receptor beta chains listed next were all sequenced from one sample in a study of T-cell memory formation after mild COVID-19. MiXCR, run by TCRdb on the 5' RACE reads, gives a single entry per CDR3 protein. The sample lists about 360,000 distinct CDR3 sequences; over 13% were seen once. Sequencing used PBMCs or a T cell subset sorted from them (not recorded which). Every receptor here comes from a man younger than 35 who had mild COVID-19 (a few samples of this study predate the infection). Cell type and time point are not known.

As regards this clonotype: This clone may be a read error of a much larger clone one base away. The CDR3, as DNA: TGTGCCAGCAGCTTTCGGGGGGGCCGATACAATGAGCCGTTCTTC. Translating gives CASSFRGGRYNEPFF. The chain links TRBV11-2 to TRBJ2-1; 8 nucleotides line up with TRBD2. Per germline, CDR1 SGHAT and CDR2 FQNNGV. The CDR3 covers 15 residues.

There are many counts of this clonotype. The V gene is TRBV7-9, the J gene TRBJ1-1; D is perhaps TRBD1 (5 bases). Between the trimmed V and J ends, which lost 5 bases and 6 bases, there was a span of 19 bases. In germline, CDR1 is SEHNR, CDR2 FQNEAQ (reference sequence). CDR3 length: 15 amino acids. CDR3 nucleotides: TGTGCCAGCAGCGGATACAGTGGGGGACCTCCTGAAGCTTTCTTT. Its translation is CASSGYSGGPPEAFF.

This clonotype was seen only a few times. The genes are TRBV5-5 and TRBJ1-1; 7 positions match TRBD1. J lost 1 base, V lost 4 bases, and 7 bases had no gene match. CDR1 and CDR2 from the germline V gene are SGHKS and YYEKEE (reference sequence). The CDR3 sequence is 15 residues long. The chain's CDR3 is CASSAYRGTNTEAFF. The CDR3 nucleotides read TGTGCCAGCAGCGCCTACAGGGGAACGAACACTGAAGCTTTCTTT.

The chain links TRBV9 to TRBJ2-3; D not resolved. CDR1 and CDR2 (germline): SGDLS, YYNGEE. This CDR3 region has 12 residues. V gave up 1 base and J gave up 4 bases, with 4 bases separating them. The CDR3 region has the DNA TGTGCCAGCAGCGTATTCGCAGATACGCAGTATTTT. Its protein is CASSVFADTQYF.

In its sample, this clonotype was seen a few times. The V and J genes are TRBV6-2 or TRBV6-3 and TRBJ1-5; no firm D call. V lost 6 bases and J 6 bases, leaving 24 bases between the germline ends. The CDR3 is 17 amino acids. From germline, CDR1 is MNHEY and CDR2 SVGEGT. The CDR3 region is CASSHDWADPWGQPQHF. In nucleotides, the CDR3 is TGTGCCAGCAGCCACGACTGGGCCGACCCCTGGGGTCAGCCCCAGCATTTT.

There are a few counts of this clonotype. The rearrangement uses TRBV6-2 or TRBV6-3 and TRBJ2-3; the D is unclear. V lost 1 base to trimming and J lost 1 base, with 18 bases between them. The CDR3 spans 18 residues. Germline CDR1 and CDR2: MNHEY and SVGEGT. The CDR3 spells CASSYWAQTKTGTDTQYF. CDR3 bases: TGTGCCAGCAGTTACTGGGCACAAACCAAGACGGGCACAGATACGCAGTATTTT.

The table lists this clonotype with a few counts. The CDR3 loop is CASSVGLAGGPRYNEQFF. The CDR3 DNA is TGTGCCAGCAGCGTAGGACTAGCGGGGGGGCCTAGGTACAATGAGCAGTTCTTC. This chain connects TRBV9 to TRBJ2-1, with 14 bases aligning to TRBD2. V shed 0 bases, J shed 4 bases, and the junction held 6 bases outside the gene matches. The CDR3 is 18 residues long. Germline CDR1 reads SGDLS; CDR2 reads YYNGEE.

This clonotype was found many times. The V call is TRBV4-2, the J call TRBJ2-1; TRBD1 or TRBD2 may be the D gene (5 bases each). Trimming cost V 0 bases and J 2 bases, with 11 bases left between them. The CDR3 has 16 amino acids. Germline CDR1 is LGHNA and CDR2 is YNFKEQ. DNA of the CDR3: TGTGCCAGCAGCCAAGATCCCGGGGCGGCCTACAATGAGCAGTTCTTC. The encoded protein is CASSQDPGAAYNEQFF.

The J gene is TRBJ1-1, the V gene TRBV20-1, with unresolved D. This CDR3 has 13 amino acids. CDR1 and CDR2 (germline): DFQATT, SNEGSKA (reference sequence). V was pared by 3 bases and J by 0 bases, with 8 bases between. CDR3: CSASRPVNTEAFF. The DNA of the CDR3 is TGCAGTGCTAGTCGGCCGGTGAACACTGAAGCTTTCTTT.

This clonotype was counted between two and nine times. The chain has TRBV7-9 and TRBJ2-3; weak D call: TRBD2 (7 bases). The germline V gene has CDR1 SEHNR and CDR2 FQNEAQ (reference sequence). V lost 3 bases and J 1 base, leaving 17 bases between the germline ends. The CDR3 runs to 17 residues. CDR3 in amino acids: CASSLRSGGGRTDTQYF. CDR3 coding DNA: TGTGCCAGCAGCTTGCGTTCTGGCGGGGGCCGCACAGATACGCAGTATTTT.

This clonotype has ten or more counts. The chain is built from TRBV7-2 and TRBJ1-2, with a tentative D call TRBD1 (6 bases). The V end lost 1 base, the J end lost 3 bases, and 9 bases lay between the germline ends. CDR1 SGHTA and CDR2 FQGNSA come from the germline V gene. The CDR3 sequence is 14 residues long. The DNA of the CDR3 is TGTGCCAGCAGCTTAGGCGGGGGCTACTATGGCTACACCTTC. Translated, it gives CASSLGGGYYGYTF.

This clonotype was seen once. This chain links TRBV4-3 with TRBJ1-2; D might be TRBD1 (5 bases). The germline V gene encodes CDR1 LGHNA and CDR2 YSLEER. This CDR3 has 14 amino acids. Trimming pared 3 bases from V and 4 bases from J, leaving 12 bases between. CDR3 DNA: TGCGCCAGCAGCCAGGCAGGGAGCGGCTATGGCTACACCTTC. Protein product: CASSQAGSGYGYTF.

The V gene is TRBV24-1, the J gene TRBJ2-2; perhaps D is TRBD1 or TRBD2 (5 bases each). The CDR3 is 15 amino acids. In germline, CDR1 is KGHDR, CDR2 SFDVKD. V lost 8 bases and J lost 7, with 19 bases in between. CDR3 residues: CATTTGTSGDGELFF. In DNA, the CDR3 is TGTGCCACCACCACCGGGACCAGCGGAGACGGGGAGCTGTTTTTT.

This clonotype occurred many times. The chain joins TRBV12-3 or TRBV12-4 to TRBJ1-5; D is undetermined. The CDR3 contains 14 residues. V was trimmed by 5 bases and J by 6 bases, leaving 14 bases between them. CDR3 residues: CASSKTDSGQPQHF. The CDR3 DNA sequence: TGTGCCAGCAGTAAGACGGACTCGGGTCAGCCCCAGCATTTT.

In this sample, this clonotype turned up a few times. The chain uses TRBV6-5 and TRBJ1-1, with D hard to call. The CDR3 contains 14 residues. Germline V CDR1 and CDR2: MNHEY, SVGAGI. V was shortened by 0 bases and J by 6 bases, with 11 bases between the two germline ends. The CDR3 nucleotides are TGTGCCAGCAGTTACTCTCCCCAAAAACCTGAAGCTTTCTTT. It encodes CASSYSPQKPEAFF.

The chain carries TRBV6-4 and TRBJ2-3, with D perhaps TRBD2 (6 bases). This CDR3 has 14 residues. Per germline, CDR1 MRHNA and CDR2 SNTAGT. Trimming removed 7 bases at V and 2 bases at J, with 13 bases between. CDR3 loop: CASKRGKHTDTQYF. For the CDR3, the DNA is TGTGCCAGCAAACGGGGGAAACACACAGATACGCAGTATTTT.

In this sample, this clonotype turned up a few times. V and J are TRBV5-5 and TRBJ1-1, with unresolved D. The CDR3 runs 12 residues. CDR1 and CDR2 (germline): SGHKS, YYEKEE (reference sequence). V lost 0 bases to trimming and J lost 11 bases, with 11 bases between them. The DNA of the CDR3 is TGTGCCAGCAGCTTGGAGGACTGGTCGGCTTTCTTT. Encoded protein: CASSLEDWSAFF.

This clonotype showed up just a few times. This chain joins TRBV7-9 and TRBJ2-7, with D unresolved. Trimming pared 5 bases from V and 6 bases from J, leaving 20 bases between. Looked up from germline, CDR1 is SEHNR and CDR2 is FQNEAQ (reference sequence). The CDR3 is 15 residues long. The CDR3 sequence: CASSPPQVAVFEQYF. CDR3 sequence (DNA): TGTGCCAGCAGCCCCCCCCAGGTGGCGGTGTTCGAGCAGTACTTC. Using reference TRBV7-9 and TRBJ2-7 for the parts outside the CDR3, the full variable domain is DTGVSQNPRHKITKRGQNVTFRCDPISEHNRLYWYRQTLGQGPEFLTYFQNEAQLEKSRLLSDRFSAERPKGSFSTLEIQRTEQGDSAMYLCASSPPQVAVFEQYFGPGTRLTVT.

This clonotype was observed a few times. The CDR3 nucleotides are TGTGCCAGCAGCCCCGTACCGGGAGTTTTGTCGCAGTATTTT. It codes for CASSPVPGVLSQYF. V usage is TRBV5-6 and J usage is TRBJ2-3, with D possibly being TRBD2 (6 bases). V was trimmed by 4 bases and J by 10 bases, leaving 19 bases between them. CDR1 SGHDT and CDR2 YYEEEE come from the germline V gene. CDR3 size: 14 residues.

This sequence joins TRBV7-2 and TRBJ1-4; tentative D call: TRBD1 (6 bases). The CDR3 runs to 14 residues. Between the trimmed V and J ends, which lost 5 bases and 7 bases, there was a span of 14 bases. Germline V lookup: CDR1 SGHTA, CDR2 FQGNSA. The CDR3 coding sequence is TGTGCCAGCAGCCTCAGACAGGAAAGTGAAAAACTGTTTTTT. It encodes CASSLRQESEKLFF.

There are many counts of this clonotype. This chain connects TRBV24-1 to TRBJ2-5; 7 positions match TRBD1. The V gene end was trimmed by 3 bases and the J gene end by 0 bases; junction bases not matched to a gene: 9. Germline V gene sequence: CDR1 KGHDR, CDR2 SFDVKD. The CDR3 runs 17 residues. The CDR3 is CATSDAPPTGDQETQYF. The CDR3 DNA reads as TGTGCCACCAGTGATGCCCCCCCTACAGGGGACCAAGAGACCCAGTACTTC.

This clonotype was detected only a few times. The chain is built from TRBV6-2 or TRBV6-3 and TRBJ2-3; possible D gene TRBD2, 5 bases. Germline lookup yields CDR1 MNHEY and CDR2 SVGEGT. The CDR3 runs to 15 residues. V lost 7 bases to trimming and J lost 3 bases, with 17 bases between them. CDR3 DNA: TGTGCCAGCATGTCTGGCGCCCGGGGTACAGATACGCAGTATTTT. Protein product: CASMSGARGTDTQYF.

V and J are TRBV5-1 and TRBJ2-3; TRBD2 is a possible D gene (6 bases). V lost 5 bases and J lost 0, with 10 bases in between. CDR1 and CDR2 from the germline V gene are SGHRS and YFSETQ. The CDR3 is 14 amino acids. This CDR3 is CASRRGTSTDTQYF. The DNA of the CDR3 is TGCGCCAGCAGAAGAGGGACTAGCACAGATACGCAGTATTTT.

Only a few counts were recorded for this clonotype. The rearrangement links TRBV10-3 to TRBJ1-2; TRBD1 agrees at 7 bases. Germline V CDR1 and CDR2: ENHRY, SYGVKD. V shed 4 bases and J 2 bases; nucleotides not matched to a gene: 7. This CDR3 is built from 15 residues. CDR3 in amino acids: CAISGGDSNNYGYTF. The CDR3 DNA reads TGTGCCATCAGTGGGGGGGACAGCAACAACTATGGCTACACCTTC.

The J gene is TRBJ1-1, the V gene TRBV3-1; 12 bases match TRBD1. V lost 4 bases and J lost 3; bases outside the gene matches: 6. Germline lookup yields CDR1 LGHDT and CDR2 YNNKEL (reference sequence). CDR3 length: 16 amino acids. CDR3 sequence reads: CASSPAGTGGYTEAFF. The CDR3 nucleotides are TGTGCCAGCAGCCCCGCTGGGACAGGGGGCTACACTGAAGCTTTCTTT.

This chain connects TRBV27 to TRBJ1-4, with a weak D call TRBD1 (6 bases). V was pared by 6 bases and J by 3 bases, with 26 bases between. In germline, CDR1 is MNHEY, CDR2 SMNVEV (reference sequence). The CDR3 totals 19 residues. The CDR3 spells CASSSNPNRALLSNEKLFF. CDR3 sequence (DNA): TGTGCCAGCAGCTCGAATCCAAACAGGGCCCTCCTTTCTAATGAAAAACTGTTTTTT.

This clonotype was recorded many times. The chain recombines TRBV20-1 with TRBJ2-7; D gene unclear. Trimming stripped 1 base from V and 1 base from J, with 11 bases between. Per the germline V gene, CDR1 is DFQATT and CDR2 is SNEGSKA (reference sequence). There are 14 residues in the CDR3. CDR3 coding DNA: TGCAGTGCTAGAGTTCAAACTGTTTCCTACGAGCAGTACTTC. It yields the protein CSARVQTVSYEQYF.

The chain is built from TRBV28 and TRBJ2-7; 8 bases fit TRBD1. The length of the CDR3 is 14 residues. CDR1 is MDHEN, CDR2 SYDVKM, per germline. The V segment lost 6 bases and the J segment 2 bases; nucleotides outside the gene matches: 6. The DNA for the CDR3 is TGTGCCAGCAGGCCAACAGGGGGGACCTACGAGCAGTACGTC. Translating gives CASRPTGGTYEQYV.